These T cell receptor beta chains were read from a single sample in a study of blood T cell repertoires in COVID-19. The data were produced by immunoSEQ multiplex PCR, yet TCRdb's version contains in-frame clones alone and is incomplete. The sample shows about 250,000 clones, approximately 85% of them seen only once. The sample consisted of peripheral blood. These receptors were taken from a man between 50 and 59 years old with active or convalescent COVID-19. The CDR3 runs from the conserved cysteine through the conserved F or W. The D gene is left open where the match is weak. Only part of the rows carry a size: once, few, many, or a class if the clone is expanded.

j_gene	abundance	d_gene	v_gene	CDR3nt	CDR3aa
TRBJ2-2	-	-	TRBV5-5	TGTGCCAGCAGCTTGACACCGGGACTTACGAACACCGGGGAGCTGTTTTTT	CASSLTPGLTNTGELFF
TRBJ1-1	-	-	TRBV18	TGTGCCAGCTCCCCACGGGGGGAAGGCACTGAAGCTTTCTTT	CASSPRGEGTEAFF
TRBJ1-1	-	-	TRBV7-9	TGTGCCAGCAGCGCCGAGCCGAACACTGAAGCTTTCTTT	CASSAEPNTEAFF
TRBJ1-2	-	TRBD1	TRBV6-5	TGTGCCAGCAGTTACGGGGACAGGCGTAACTATGGCTACACCTTC	CASSYGDRRNYGYTF
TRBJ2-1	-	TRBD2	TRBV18	TGTGCCAGCTCACCAGGGCGGGAGTCCAATGAGCAGTTCTTC	CASSPGRESNEQFF
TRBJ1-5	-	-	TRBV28	TGTGCCAGCAGTTTTAGGGGGGGCGGTCAGCCCCAGCATTTT	CASSFRGGGQPQHF
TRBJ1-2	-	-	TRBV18	TGTGCCAGCTCACCACCGGACCGAAGGGGTGGCTACACCTTC	CASSPPDRRGGYTF
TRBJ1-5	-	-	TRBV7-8	TGTGCCAGCAGCCCCAGACGGGGGTATAGCAATCAGCCCCAGCATTTT	CASSPRRGYSNQPQHF
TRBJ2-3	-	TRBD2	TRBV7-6	TGTGCCAGCAGCTTAGGGGTCGGGAGGAACACAGATACGCAGTATTTT	CASSLGVGRNTDTQYF
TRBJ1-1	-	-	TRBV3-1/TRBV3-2	TGTGCCAGCAGCCAAGGAGGCTTTATCACTGAAGCTTTCTTT	CASSQGGFITEAFF
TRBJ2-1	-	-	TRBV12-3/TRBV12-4	TGTGCCAGCAGATTTAGCAGCAATGAGCAGTTCTTC	CASRFSSNEQFF
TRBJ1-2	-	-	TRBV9	TGTGCCAGCAGCGTAGACGGGAGGTCGGGTGGCTACACCTTC	CASSVDGRSGGYTF
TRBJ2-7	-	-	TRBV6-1	TGTGCCAGCAGTGAAGGGGGGACTCCTCAATACTTC	CASSEGGTPQYF
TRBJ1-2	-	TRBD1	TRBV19	TGTGCCAGTAGTTCAACGATGGACAGGGCCTATGGCTACACCTTC	CASSSTMDRAYGYTF
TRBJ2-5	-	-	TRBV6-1	TGTGCCAGCAGTGAAGGCCTCCTAGCTACGCCGCACTTC	CASSEGLLATPHF
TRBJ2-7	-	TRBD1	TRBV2	TGTGCCAGCAGGACGGGGACAGGGGAGCCCGAGCAGTACTTC	CASRTGTGEPEQYF
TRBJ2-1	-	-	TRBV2	TGTGCCAGCACCCTGGACAGTCAGAGCTCCTACAATGAGCAGTTCTTC	CASTLDSQSSYNEQFF
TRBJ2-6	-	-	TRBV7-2	TGTGCCAGCCGGTCGGGCTCTGGGGCCAACGTCCTGACTTTC	CASRSGSGANVLTF
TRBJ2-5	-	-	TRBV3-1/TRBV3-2	TGTGCCAGCAGCCAAGATCTCGTGGTCCGGGAGACCCAGTACTTC	CASSQDLVVRETQYF
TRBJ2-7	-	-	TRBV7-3	TGTGCCAGCAGCCCAAGTCGGCAGGACGAGCAGTACTTC	CASSPSRQDEQYF
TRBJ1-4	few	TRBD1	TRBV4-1	TGCGCCAGCAGCCAATTCGGACAGGGAAGGAATGAAAAACTGTTTTTT	CASSQFGQGRNEKLFF
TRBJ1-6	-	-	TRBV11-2	TGTGCCAGCAGCTTGGGCCGGGGAGCGGTTGCTAATTCACCCCTCCACTTT	CASSLGRGAVANSPLHF
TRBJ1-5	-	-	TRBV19	TGTGCCAGTAGTCGAGACAGCATCAATCAGCCCCAGCATTTT	CASSRDSINQPQHF
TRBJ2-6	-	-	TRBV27	TGTGCCAGCAGTTTATCGGGCCGGCCTGGGGCCAACGTCCTGACTTTC	CASSLSGRPGANVLTF
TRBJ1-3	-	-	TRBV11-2	TGTGCCAGCAGTGAAGTGGGAAGCGGGTTGCGAAGGTCTGGAAACACCATATATTTT	CASSEVGSGLRRSGNTIYF
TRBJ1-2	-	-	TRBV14	TGTGCCAGCAGCCAAGTCCCAGGGGACAACTATGGCTACACCTTC	CASSQVPGDNYGYTF
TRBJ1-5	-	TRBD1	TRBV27	TGTGCCAGCACCCCACGACAGGGGACCAATCAGCCCCAGCATTTT	CASTPRQGTNQPQHF
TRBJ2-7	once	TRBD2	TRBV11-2	TGTGCCAGCAGCCCCTCGGATAGCGGGATCAACGAGCAGTACTTC	CASSPSDSGINEQYF
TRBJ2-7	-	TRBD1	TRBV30	TGTGCCTTACCCGGGACAGGGGGATTTGGGCTGTACTTC	CALPGTGGFGLYF
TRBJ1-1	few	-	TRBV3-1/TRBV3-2	TGTGCCAGCAGTCCCGGGACTCTTCGTTCCGCTTTCTTT	CASSPGTLRSAFF
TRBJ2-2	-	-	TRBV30	TGTGCCTGGAGTGTAGCGGAATCGAACACCGGGGAGCTGTTTTTT	CAWSVAESNTGELFF
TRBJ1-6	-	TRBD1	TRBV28	TGTGCCAGCAGCATTCCGGGACAGGGTTTGACACCCCTCCACTTT	CASSIPGQGLTPLHF
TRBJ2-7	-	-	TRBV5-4	TGTGCCAGCAGCTCAACCGGGACTCACTACGAGCAGTACTTC	CASSSTGTHYEQYF
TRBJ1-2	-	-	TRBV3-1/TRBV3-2	TGTGCCAGCAGCCATACGTTGGAGCCCCTCCGTGGAGGCTACACCTTC	CASSHTLEPLRGGYTF
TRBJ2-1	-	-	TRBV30	TGTGCCTGGAATCTAGCATCTCCCAATGAGCAGTTCTTC	CAWNLASPNEQFF
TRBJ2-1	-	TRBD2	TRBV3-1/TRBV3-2	TGTGCCAGCAGCCCAAAGCGGCTAGCGGGAGTTCCGGGCTACAATGAGCAGTTCTTC	CASSPKRLAGVPGYNEQFF
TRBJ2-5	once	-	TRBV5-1	TGCGCCAGCAGCTTGGGCAGGTACGATGAGACCCAGTACTTC	CASSLGRYDETQYF